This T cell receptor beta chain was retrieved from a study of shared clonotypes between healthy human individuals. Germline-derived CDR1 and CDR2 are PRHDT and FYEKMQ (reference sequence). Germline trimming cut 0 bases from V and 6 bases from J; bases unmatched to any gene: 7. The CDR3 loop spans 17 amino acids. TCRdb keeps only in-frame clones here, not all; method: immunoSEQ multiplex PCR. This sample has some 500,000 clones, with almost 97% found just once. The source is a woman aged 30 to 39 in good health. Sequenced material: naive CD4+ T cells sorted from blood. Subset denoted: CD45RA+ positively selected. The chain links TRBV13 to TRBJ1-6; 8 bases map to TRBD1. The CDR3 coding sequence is TGTGCCAGCAGCTTAGGTCCGCAGGGGGCTTTTAATTCACCCCTCCACTTT. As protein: CASSLGPQGAFNSPLHF.